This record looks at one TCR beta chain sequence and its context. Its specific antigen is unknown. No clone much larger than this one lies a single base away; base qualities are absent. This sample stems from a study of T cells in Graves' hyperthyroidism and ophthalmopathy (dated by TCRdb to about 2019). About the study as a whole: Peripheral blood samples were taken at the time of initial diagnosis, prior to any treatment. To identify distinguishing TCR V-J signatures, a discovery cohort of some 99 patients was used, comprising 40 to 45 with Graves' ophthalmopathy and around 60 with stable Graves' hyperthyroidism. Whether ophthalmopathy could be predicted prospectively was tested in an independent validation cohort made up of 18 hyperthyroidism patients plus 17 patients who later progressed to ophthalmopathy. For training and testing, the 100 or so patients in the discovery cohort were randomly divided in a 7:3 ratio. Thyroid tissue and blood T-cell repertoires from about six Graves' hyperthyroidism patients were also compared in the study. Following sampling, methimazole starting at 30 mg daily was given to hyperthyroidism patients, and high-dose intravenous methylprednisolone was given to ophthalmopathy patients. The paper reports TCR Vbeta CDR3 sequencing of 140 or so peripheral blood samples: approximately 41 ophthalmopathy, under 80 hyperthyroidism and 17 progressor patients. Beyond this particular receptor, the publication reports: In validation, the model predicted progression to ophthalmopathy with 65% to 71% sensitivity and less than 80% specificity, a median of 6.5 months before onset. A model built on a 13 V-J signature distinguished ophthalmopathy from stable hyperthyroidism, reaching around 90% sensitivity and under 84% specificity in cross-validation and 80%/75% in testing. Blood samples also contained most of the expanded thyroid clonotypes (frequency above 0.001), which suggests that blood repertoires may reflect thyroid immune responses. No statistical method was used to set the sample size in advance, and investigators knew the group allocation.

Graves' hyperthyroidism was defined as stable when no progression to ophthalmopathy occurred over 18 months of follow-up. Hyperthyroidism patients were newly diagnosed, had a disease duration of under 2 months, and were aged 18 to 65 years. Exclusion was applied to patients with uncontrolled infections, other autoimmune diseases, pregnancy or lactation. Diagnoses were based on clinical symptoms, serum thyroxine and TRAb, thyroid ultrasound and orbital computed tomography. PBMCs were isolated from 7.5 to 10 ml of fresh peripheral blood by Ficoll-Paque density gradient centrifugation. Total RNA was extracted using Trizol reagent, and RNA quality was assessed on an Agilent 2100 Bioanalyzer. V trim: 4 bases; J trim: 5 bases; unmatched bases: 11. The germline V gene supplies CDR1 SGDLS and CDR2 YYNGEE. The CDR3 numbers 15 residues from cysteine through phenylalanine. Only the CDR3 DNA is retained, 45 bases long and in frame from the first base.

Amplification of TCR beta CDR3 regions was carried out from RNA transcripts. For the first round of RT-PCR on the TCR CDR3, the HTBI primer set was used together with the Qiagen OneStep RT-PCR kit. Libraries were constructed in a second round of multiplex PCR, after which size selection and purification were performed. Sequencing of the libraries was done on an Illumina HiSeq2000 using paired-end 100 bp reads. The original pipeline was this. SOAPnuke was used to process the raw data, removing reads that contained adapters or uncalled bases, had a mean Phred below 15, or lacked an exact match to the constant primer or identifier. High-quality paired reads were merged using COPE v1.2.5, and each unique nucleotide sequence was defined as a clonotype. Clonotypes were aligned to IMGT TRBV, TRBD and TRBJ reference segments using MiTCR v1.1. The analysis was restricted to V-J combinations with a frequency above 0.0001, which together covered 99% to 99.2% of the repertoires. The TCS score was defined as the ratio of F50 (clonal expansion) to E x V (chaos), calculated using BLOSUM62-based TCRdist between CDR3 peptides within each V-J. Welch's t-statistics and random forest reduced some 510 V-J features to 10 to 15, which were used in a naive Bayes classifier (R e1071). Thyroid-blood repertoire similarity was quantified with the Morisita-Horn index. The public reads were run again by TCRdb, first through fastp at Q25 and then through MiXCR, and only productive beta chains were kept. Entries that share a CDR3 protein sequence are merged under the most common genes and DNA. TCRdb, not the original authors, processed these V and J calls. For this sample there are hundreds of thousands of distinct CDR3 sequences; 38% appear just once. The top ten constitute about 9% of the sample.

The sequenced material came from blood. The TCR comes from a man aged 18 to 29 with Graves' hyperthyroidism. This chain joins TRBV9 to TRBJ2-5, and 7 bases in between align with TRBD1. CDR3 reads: CASSLQPGQSETQYF. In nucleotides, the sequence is TGTGCCAGCAGCCTTCAGCCGGGACAGTCGGAGACCCAGTACTTC.